This TCR beta chain was profiled in a study of shared clonotypes between healthy human individuals (dated by TCRdb to 2018 to 2021). The study in broad terms: The cohort included three men and a couple of women between 18 and 49 years of age. For each donor, three plates each were used for CD4 naive and CD4 memory, two plates were used for CD8 naive, and one plate was used for CD8 memory. Blood TCR repertoires of about 5 healthy adults were deeply sequenced to estimate repertoire size and the extent of clonotype sharing between individuals. Different laboratories and diverse techniques were used to prepare libraries and sequence TCR repertoires, to increase sequencing depth and limit assay-specific biases. Between about 0.85 and 9.5 billion PBMCs per donor were obtained by leukapheresis.

Comments on this clone: Its antigen is not yet known. It has no much larger one-base neighbor in the sample; base qualities were not kept.

General study outcomes and caveats: Sharing across a few donors was observed for 4.5% to 6.5% of naive CD4, over 3% of naive CD8, 2% to 2.5% of memory CD4, and 0.4% of memory CD8 clonotypes. Even with the large sequencing depth, rarefaction of the sorted-subset datasets indicated that sequencing was incomplete. Compared with non-shared clonotypes, the clonotypes found in all four sorted-subset donors had higher generation probabilities. The genetic and exposure-history diversity represented was limited by the small number of donors. Only blood was sampled, and tissue TCR repertoires likely differ from those in blood. Naive subsets generally had larger estimated clonotype richness than memory subsets did. Pairwise subsampling led to the expectation that sequencing depth would affect the degree of clonotype sharing among donors.

Using the deep immunoSEQ assay, TCR CDR3 regions were amplified from genomic DNA by multiplex PCR. For each cell subset, the extracted genomic DNA was distributed evenly across all wells of several immunoSEQ 96-well plates, and each plate served as one replicate. For sorted subsets, 200 to 250 ng of genomic DNA, equivalent to 25,000 to 35,000 T cell genomes, went into each replicate PCR. Purified libraries were quantified with a Qubit 3.0 fluorometer, sized on a Bioanalyzer 2100, and re-quantified with the KAPA Library Quantification kit. Every immunoSEQ 96-well plate was sequenced on a separate single-read 150-cycle Illumina NextSeq 550 flow cell. The paper's processing steps were these. Because only junctional sequences without quality scores were contained in the immunoSEQ output, filtering matching that applied to full-length reads could not be performed. To assign V/J genes and CDR3, sequences were annotated against IMGT germline references using PyIR, a Python wrapper for IgBLAST v1.9. Reads with weak V/J assignments (E-value above 1e-6), missing CDR3, stop codons, out-of-frame junctions, or ambiguous translated residues were removed. V3J clonotypes were defined as sequences sharing an identical inferred V gene, J gene, and CDR3 amino acid sequence. To compute the percentage overlap between repertoires, the number of shared unique clonotypes was divided by the size of the smaller repertoire. RTK rarefaction, the Chao1 estimator, and Recon v2.1 estimates of unobserved clonotypes were used to assess repertoire richness. For all TCRbeta clonotypes obtained by the gDNA method from a few donors, generation probabilities were computed with OLGA. In its TCRdb copy, this immuneACCESS table keeps in-frame sequences only and misses some clones. Where compared with another copy, unresolved V genes explain less than half of these, and the others have no known cause. V and J calls and clone size are copied from that table; D and trimming were computed from the DNA. The sample table holds around 1.4 million clones, of which approximately 98.5% were seen once. The top ten clones comprise under 0.45% of the sample.

The donors were healthy, HIV-negative adults with no recently reported acute infections or vaccinations. Every donor was a Caucasian adult living in Nashville, Tennessee, USA. CD4+ T cells were enriched by magnetic negative selection; naive cells were then positively selected on CD45RA, and the negative fraction formed the memory subset. After blood collection by leukapheresis, PBMCs were isolated using Ficoll-Histopaque density gradient centrifugation and then cryopreserved in the vapor phase of liquid nitrogen. Analytical flow cytometry was used to check the purity and quantity of each magnetically sorted T cell population. From each sorted fraction, genomic DNA was isolated and quantified by UV absorbance on a Nanodrop 2000c. Sequences were obtained from naive CD4+ T cells sorted from blood. The sample's cell subset or site label, decoded: CD45RA+ positively selected. This TCR came from a man between 25 and 39 years old in good health.

For the CDR3, the sequence is CASSSHSNEKLFF. The bases are TGTGCCAGCAGTTCTCACAGTAATGAAAAACTGTTTTTT. The receptor chain draws on TRBV5-4 and TRBJ1-4, with the D gene uncertain. V was cut back by 5 bases and J by 4 bases, leaving a gap of 9 bases between them. The CDR1 and CDR2 encoded by the germline V gene (reference sequence) are SGHNT and YYREEE. The cysteine opens and the phenylalanine closes a CDR3 of 13 amino acids. Solely the CDR3 DNA is kept, with 39 bases framed from the first base.